What follows are 20 T cell receptor beta chains derived from one specimen sequenced in a study of blood T cells in healthy people across ages. Combining a sample-barcoded 5' primer with a J-beta primer mix, a second PCR ran for roughly 6 to 12 cycles. A single record per CDR3 protein comes from TCRdb applying MiXCR to the 5' RACE reads. Altogether about 1.4 million distinct CDR3 sequences are present, approximately 59% being singletons, with the ten largest covering roughly 6.3%. Source material: blood. All receptors come from a man younger than 30 in good health.

This clonotype was observed a handful of times. V is TRBV29-1 and J is TRBJ2-7; maybe TRBD2 (6 bases). V lost 0 bases and J lost 0, with 18 bases in between. Germline V gives CDR1 SQVTM, CDR2 ANQGSEA. The CDR3 consists of 17 residues. CDR3 amino acids: CSVEDLPGSSSSYEQYF. CDR3 nucleotides: TGCAGCGTTGAAGATCTTCCCGGGAGTTCGAGCTCCTACGAGCAGTACTTC.

The chain recombines TRBV4-1 with TRBJ1-2; possible D gene TRBD1, 5 bases. Germline V CDR1 and CDR2: MGHRA, YSYEKL. CDR3 length equals 15 residues. V was trimmed by 2 bases and J by 4 bases, leaving 14 bases between them. CDR3 loop: CASSQTTDSGYGYTF. The CDR3 bases are TGCGCCAGCAGCCAAACCACTGACAGCGGCTATGGCTACACCTTC.

The genes are TRBV7-2 and TRBJ2-7; 11 nucleotides line up with TRBD2. The V gene end was trimmed by 1 base and the J gene end by 0 bases; junction bases not matched to a gene: 2. The CDR3 covers 16 residues. Germline loops: CDR1 SGHTA, CDR2 FQGNSA. CDR3 sequence (DNA): TGTGCCAGCAGCTTAGGTAGCGGGAGGGCCTCCTACGAGCAGTACTTC. It specifies CASSLGSGRASYEQYF.

V is TRBV4-1 and J is TRBJ2-3, with no clear D. Trimming removed 0 bases at V and 4 bases at J, with 11 bases between. CDR3 length: 15 residues. Germline CDR1 MGHRA, CDR2 YSYEKL. The CDR3 DNA sequence: TGCGCCAGCAGCCAAGAACTTGGAGAGGCAGATACGCAGTATTTT. Translation: CASSQELGEADTQYF.

This chain joins TRBV5-1 and TRBJ2-7, with TRBD1 matching 7 bases. The CDR3 has 13 residues. Trimming took 3 bases from V and 5 from J; bases not matched to a gene: 5. CDR1 is SGHRS and CDR2 is YFSETQ in the germline V gene. CDR3 loop: CASSYPGQNEQYF. CDR3 bases: TGCGCCAGCAGCTATCCGGGACAGAACGAGCAGTACTTC.

The chain has TRBV7-9 and TRBJ1-2; weak D call: TRBD1 (5 bases). The V end lost 3 bases, the J end lost 6 bases, and 11 bases lay between the germline ends. CDR1 and CDR2 from the germline V gene are SEHNR and FQNEAQ (reference sequence). The CDR3 sequence is 13 residues long. The CDR3 DNA reads as TGTGCCAGCAGCTTGAGCAGGGTTGATGGCTACACCTTC. Residues: CASSLSRVDGYTF.

For this clonotype: One end of the junction fails to match germline, which may point to a read error. This chain links TRBV6-5 with TRBJ1-4; D possibly corresponds to TRBD1 (5 bases). Germline CDR1 is MNHEY and CDR2 is SVGAGI. This CDR3 is built from 18 residues. DNA of the CDR3: TGTGCCAGCAGCTACTCGATCCCAGGGATTTTGGGTAATGAAAAACTGTTTTTT. Residues: CASSYSIPGILGNEKLFF.

The chain employs TRBV4-1 and TRBJ2-7; tentatively, D is TRBD2 (6 bases). Trimming stripped 3 bases from V and 3 bases from J, with 21 bases between. The CDR3 is 17 residues long. Germline CDR1 and CDR2: MGHRA and YSYEKL. CDR3 loop: CASSQYPSGVLLYEQYF. CDR3 DNA sequence: TGCGCCAGCAGCCAGTACCCCTCGGGGGTACTACTCTACGAGCAGTACTTC.

J is TRBJ1-5 and V is TRBV29-1, with TRBD1 matching 9 bases. V gave up 4 bases and J gave up 5 bases; unmatched junction bases: 3. Per germline, CDR1 SQVTM and CDR2 ANQGSEA. This CDR3 is 13 amino acids long. This chain's CDR3 is CSVGDRADQPQHF. The CDR3 nucleotides read TGCAGCGTTGGGGACAGGGCGGATCAGCCCCAGCATTTT.

The genes are TRBV6-6 and TRBJ2-7; 8 nucleotides align to TRBD1. The V and J ends lost 7 bases and 0 bases, in that order; junction bases with no gene match: 5. The CDR3 covers 14 residues. In germline, CDR1 is MNHNY, CDR2 SVGAGI (reference sequence). Here the CDR3 DNA reads TGTGCCAGCATCAATACAGGGGGCTCCTACGAGCAGTACTTC. Amino acid sequence: CASINTGGSYEQYF.

The CDR3 DNA reads TGTGCCAGCAGCCCCGGGGGGCGCAGAGAGTACGAGCAGTACTTC. Translating it yields CASSPGGRREYEQYF. This chain links TRBV5-6 with TRBJ2-7; a weak D match, TRBD2 (7 bases). Germline V gene lookup returns CDR1 SGHDT and CDR2 YYEEEE. The CDR3 is 15 residues long. V dropped 4 bases and J dropped 4 bases, with 18 bases sitting between them. Combining the CDR3 with reference TRBV5-6 and TRBJ2-7 gives the whole variable domain DAGVTQSPTHLIKTRGQQVTLRCSPKSGHDTVSWYQQALGQGPQFIFQYYEEEERQRGNFPDRFSGHQFPNYSSELNVNALLLGDSALYLCASSPGGRREYEQYFGPGTRLTVT.

This clonotype has only one observation. The rearrangement links TRBV5-1 to TRBJ2-1, with TRBD2 identical over 14 bases. The CDR3 spans 18 residues. Germline CDR1 is SGHRS and CDR2 is YFSETQ. The J segment lost 0 bases and the V segment lost 4 bases, leaving 6 bases of the junction unmatched. The CDR3 sequence: CASSPGTSGGPSYNEQFF. Here the CDR3 DNA reads TGCGCCAGCAGCCCCGGGACTAGCGGGGGCCCCTCCTACAATGAGCAGTTCTTC. Variable domain in full (rest from reference TRBV5-1 and TRBJ2-1): KAGVTQTPRYLIKTRGQQVTLSCSPISGHRSVSWYQQTPGQGLQFLFEYFSETQRNKGNFPGRFSGRQFSNSRSEMNVSTLELGDSALYLCASSPGTSGGPSYNEQFFGPGTRLTVL.

The chain employs TRBV27 and TRBJ1-4, with D possibly matching TRBD1 (5 bases). Trimming shortened V by 3 bases and J by 8 bases, and 7 bases separated the two germline ends. The germline gives CDR1 MNHEY, CDR2 SMNVEV (reference sequence). CDR3 length: 12 amino acids. The CDR3 protein is CASSFNREKLFF. CDR3 sequence (DNA): TGTGCCAGCAGTTTTAACAGGGAAAAACTGTTTTTT.

This clonotype was observed a few times. The chain couples TRBV5-1 to TRBJ2-3; TRBD2 aligns across 14 bases. The CDR3 is made up of 17 amino acids. Per the germline V gene, CDR1 is SGHRS and CDR2 is YFSETQ. With V trimmed by 4 bases and J by 2 bases, 6 bases remained unmatched. CDR3 DNA: TGCGCCAGCAGCCTCTGGACTAGCGGGAGGAACACAGATACGCAGTATTTT. Translated: CASSLWTSGRNTDTQYF.

This sequence joins TRBV4-1 and TRBJ2-5; the match to TRBD2 covers 8 bases. The CDR3 length is 16 residues. Germline V gene lookup returns CDR1 MGHRA and CDR2 YSYEKL. With V trimmed by 1 base and J by 5 bases, 9 bases remained unmatched. The CDR3 DNA is TGCGCCAGCAGCCAAGGCGCGGGGGGACTTTTGGAGACCCAGTACTTC. Its protein product is CASSQGAGGLLETQYF.

Note on this clonotype: Compared with germline, one end of the junction differs, possibly owing to a read error. The rearrangement uses TRBV4-1 and TRBJ2-2, with D tentatively TRBD2 (6 bases). There are 13 residues in the CDR3. CDR1 MGHRA and CDR2 YSYEKL come from the germline V gene. The CDR3, as DNA: TGTGCCAGCAGCCACGGGGGCACCGGGGAGCTGTTTTTT. This encodes CASSHGGTGELFF.

This clonotype was recorded once. The chain recombines TRBV10-2 with TRBJ2-7; unclear D gene. Germline CDR1 is WSHSY and CDR2 is SAAADI. Trimming took off 3 bases at V and 9 bases at J, with 12 bases between the two ends. This CDR3 comprises 12 residues. The CDR3 region has the DNA TGCGCCAGCAGTGAACGATTCGGACGGCAGTACTTC. It is translated as CASSERFGRQYF.

The chain links TRBV9 to TRBJ2-5, with TRBD1 identical over 9 bases. With the DNA end fitting TRBJ2-7 better, the J assignment may be wrong. From germline, CDR1 is SGDLS and CDR2 YYNGEE. CDR3 length equals 16 residues. CDR3 DNA: TGTGCCAGCAGCGTGGGGGACAGGGCGGTAACCTACGAGCAGTACTTC. This translates into CASSVGDRAVTYEQYF.

The sample holds one count of this clonotype. This rearrangement joins TRBV5-1 to TRBJ1-1, with 10 bases identical to TRBD1. Germline V gene sequence: CDR1 SGHRS, CDR2 YFSETQ. This CDR3 has 15 amino acids. V lost 4 bases to trimming and J lost 1 base; unmatched junction nucleotides: 4. The DNA of the CDR3 is TGCGCCAGCAGCGCGAGACAGGGGGCGAACACTGAAGCTTTCTTT. Translated, it gives CASSARQGANTEAFF.

This clonotype was found many times. The chain combines TRBV2 with TRBJ2-7; TRBD2 matches at 12 bases. Germline assignment: CDR1 SNHLY and CDR2 FYNNEI. After removal of 5 bases from V and 3 bases from J, the junction contained 14 bases not matched to a gene. The CDR3 loop spans 18 amino acids. The CDR3 nucleotides are TGTGCCAGCAGTAATGGGCTAGCGGGAGGGCCAAGTATCTACGAGCAGTACTTC. Protein sequence: CASSNGLAGGPSIYEQYF.